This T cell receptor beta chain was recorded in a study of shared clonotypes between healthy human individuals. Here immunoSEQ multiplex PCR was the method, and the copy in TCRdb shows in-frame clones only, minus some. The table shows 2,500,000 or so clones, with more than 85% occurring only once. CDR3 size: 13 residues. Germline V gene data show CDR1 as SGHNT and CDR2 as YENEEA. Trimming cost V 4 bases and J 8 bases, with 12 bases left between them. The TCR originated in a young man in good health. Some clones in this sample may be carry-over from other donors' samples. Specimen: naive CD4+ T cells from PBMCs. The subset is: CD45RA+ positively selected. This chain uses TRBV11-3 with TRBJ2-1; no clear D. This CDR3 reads CASSSSRGDEQFF. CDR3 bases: TGTGCCAGCAGCTCAAGTCGCGGTGATGAGCAGTTCTTC. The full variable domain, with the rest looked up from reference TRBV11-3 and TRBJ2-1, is EAGVVQSPRYKIIEKKQPVAFWCNPISGHNTLYWYLQNLGQGPELLIRYENEEAVDDSQLPKDRFSAERLKGVDSTLKIQPAELGDSAVYLCASSSSRGDEQFFGPGTRLTVL.